This TCR beta chain emerged from a study of regulatory T cells in long-lasting Graves disease. V was clipped by 2 bases and J by 5 bases; unmatched bases: 6. Germline V gene sequence: CDR1 MDHEN, CDR2 SYDVKM. This CDR3 spans 15 amino acids. To make TCR beta libraries, researchers used iRepertoire HTBI primers and Arm-PCR of CDR3 regions. Using its own MiXCR run on the multiplex PCR reads, TCRdb lists one record per CDR3 protein. This table has around 450,000 distinct CDR3 sequences, around 15% appearing once. Time point in this sample: newly diagnosed GD, antithyroid drugs for less than 3 months. Scientists built the TCR library using RNA that was extracted from PBMCs. This clonotype has ten or more counts. This sample was shared with a second study, whose subject was T cells in Graves' hyperthyroidism and ophthalmopathy.

The receptor's source is a man aged 35 to 55 with Graves disease. This chain links TRBV28 with TRBJ2-3; 8 nucleotides align to TRBD2. Sequenced here: peripheral blood mononuclear cells (PBMCs), sampled at new diagnosis, from a patient treated with antithyroid drugs. CDR3 DNA sequence: TGTGCCAGCAGTTTAGGAGCGGGAGTAGGAGATACGCAGTATTTT. Protein sequence: CASSLGAGVGDTQYF.